Below, 9 T cell receptor beta chains from the same sample are listed, as sequenced in a study of CD8+ T cells in alopecia areata. RNA was extracted and reverse transcribed into cDNA as the sequencing template. TCRdb keeps only in-frame clones here, not all; method: immunoSEQ multiplex PCR. Here the sample spans about 70,000 clones, 25% to 35% being singletons. Treatment reported: oral pan-JAK inhibitor, 5-10 mg twice daily. This specimen was CD8+ T cells sorted from blood, taken at week 4, from a patient treated with tofacitinib. All receptors derive from a human donor with alopecia areata.

J is TRBJ2-1 and V is TRBV29-1, with unresolved D. The V gene's germline CDR1 is SQVTM and CDR2 ANQGSEA. This CDR3 has 12 amino acids. With 3 bases removed from V and 10 bases from J, the gap between germline ends came to 13 bases. The CDR3 protein is CSVDPTRYEQFF. The DNA for the CDR3 is TGCAGCGTTGACCCGACAAGGTACGAGCAGTTCTTC.

This chain joins TRBV11-2 and TRBJ2-7, with D tentatively TRBD2 (6 bases). V lost 1 base to trimming and J lost 0 bases, with 10 bases between them. The CDR3 runs to 15 residues. Germline lookup yields CDR1 SGHAT and CDR2 FQNNGV. CDR3 region: CASSLAAGSSYEQYF. CDR3 nucleotides: TGTGCCAGCAGCTTAGCCGCGGGGAGCTCCTACGAGCAGTACTTC.

The genes are TRBV7-8 and TRBJ2-7; a weak D match, TRBD1 (5 bases). The CDR3 runs to 13 residues. The germline V gene encodes CDR1 SGHVS and CDR2 FQNEAQ. V was trimmed by 5 bases and J by 6 bases, leaving 14 bases between them. Written as DNA, the CDR3 is TGTGCCAGCAGCCTAGGGAAAGGGGTCGAGCAGTACTTC. It is translated as CASSLGKGVEQYF.

The J gene is TRBJ2-1, the V gene TRBV2; D unresolved. From germline, CDR1 is SNHLY and CDR2 FYNNEI. The length of the CDR3 is 12 residues. The V end was cut by 5 bases, the J end by 6 bases, with 8 bases between. CDR3 nucleotide sequence: TGTGCCAGCAGTTTCCCCCGCAATGAGCAGTTCTTC. Translating gives CASSFPRNEQFF. Drawing the rest from reference TRBV2 and TRBJ2-1, the complete variable domain is EPEVTQTPSHQVTQMGQEVILRCVPISNHLYFYWYRQILGQKVEFLVSFYNNEISEKSEIFDDQFSVERPDGSNFTLKIRSTKLEDSAMYFCASSFPRNEQFFGPGTRLTVL.

This clone has just a few counts. J is TRBJ2-3 and V is TRBV4-1, with 14 bases aligning to TRBD2. The CDR3 spans 16 residues. The germline V gene encodes CDR1 MGHRA and CDR2 YSYEKL. V was pared by 2 bases and J by 4 bases, with 2 bases of the junction left unmatched. The CDR3 nucleotides read TGCGCCAGCAGCCAAAAGGGACTAGCGGGGGCAGATACGCAGTATTTT. It codes for CASSQKGLAGADTQYF.

The V call is TRBV6-6, the J call TRBJ1-2; maybe TRBD1 (6 bases). V lost 8 bases to trimming and J lost 4 bases, with 23 bases between them. Germline V gene data show CDR1 as MNHNY and CDR2 as SVGAGI (reference sequence). This CDR3 has 16 amino acids. DNA of the CDR3: TGTGCCAGCTTCCGGGGCTACAGGGAGGCCATCTATGGCTACACCTTC. This codes for CASFRGYREAIYGYTF.

The V gene is TRBV5-6, the J gene TRBJ2-7; no firm D call. Germline loops: CDR1 SGHDT, CDR2 YYEEEE. Trimming took off 7 bases at V and 2 bases at J, with 13 bases between the two ends. The CDR3 spans 13 residues. The CDR3 protein is CASSPGPTYEQYF. CDR3 DNA: TGTGCCAGCTCCCCCGGACCTACCTACGAGCAGTACTTC.

The CDR3 nucleotides read TGCAGCGTTGTATATGGCGGGAGGGCCTCCGAGCAGTACTTC. It specifies CSVVYGGRASEQYF. This rearrangement joins TRBV29-1 to TRBJ2-7; 9 bases line up with TRBD2. The CDR3 is 14 amino acids. The J segment lost 6 bases and the V segment lost 4 bases, leaving 10 bases of the junction unmatched. Germline V gene sequence: CDR1 SQVTM, CDR2 ANQGSEA.

This clone has a handful of counts. This chain links TRBV5-1 with TRBJ2-5, with D tentatively TRBD1 (6 bases). V lost 4 bases and J 1 base, leaving 8 bases between the germline ends. This CDR3 contains 13 residues. CDR1 is SGHRS and CDR2 is YFSETQ in the germline V gene. CDR3: CASSADSQETQYF. Written as DNA, the CDR3 is TGCGCCAGCAGCGCGGACAGCCAAGAGACCCAGTACTTC.